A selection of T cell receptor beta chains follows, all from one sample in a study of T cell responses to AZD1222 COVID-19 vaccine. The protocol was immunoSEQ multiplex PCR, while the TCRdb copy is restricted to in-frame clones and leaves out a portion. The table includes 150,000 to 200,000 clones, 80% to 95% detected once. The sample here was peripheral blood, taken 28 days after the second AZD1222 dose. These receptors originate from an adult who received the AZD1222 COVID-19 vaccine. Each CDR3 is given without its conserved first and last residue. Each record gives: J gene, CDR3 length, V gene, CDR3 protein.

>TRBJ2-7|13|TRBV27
ASSISTSGLYEQY
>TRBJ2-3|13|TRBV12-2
ASRYAGVSTDTQY
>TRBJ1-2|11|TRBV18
ASSADSNYGYT
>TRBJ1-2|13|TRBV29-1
SVEVLGGADYGYT
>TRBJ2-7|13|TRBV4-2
ASSQDAGGAYEQY
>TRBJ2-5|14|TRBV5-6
ASSSLAGGPGKTQY
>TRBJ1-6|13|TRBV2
ASAHRDRDNSPLH
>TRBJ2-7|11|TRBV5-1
ASSQGANYEQY
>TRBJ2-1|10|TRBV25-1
ASSGDRPEQF
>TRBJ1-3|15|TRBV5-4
ASSPSTPTGFGNTIY
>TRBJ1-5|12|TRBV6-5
ASSYRDSSQPQH
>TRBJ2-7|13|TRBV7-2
ASSLWGDRGKEQY
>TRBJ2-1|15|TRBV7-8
ASSLPGTGDLGNEQF
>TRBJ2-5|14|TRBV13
ASSLTGGGPRETQY
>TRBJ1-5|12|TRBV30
AWSGVQGNQPQH
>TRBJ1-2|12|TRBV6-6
ASRFLRDDYGYT
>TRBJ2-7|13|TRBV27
ASRPPGQISYEQY
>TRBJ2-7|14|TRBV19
ASSIGLGWRDHEQY
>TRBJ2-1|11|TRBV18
ASSEGTYNEQF
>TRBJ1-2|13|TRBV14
ASSPNAGTVYGYT
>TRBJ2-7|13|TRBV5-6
ASSSRQADSYEQY
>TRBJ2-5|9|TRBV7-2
ASSTRGTQY
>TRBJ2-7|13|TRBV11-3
ASSRDTGGRGEQY
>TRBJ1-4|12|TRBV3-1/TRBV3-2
ASSETFSNEKLF
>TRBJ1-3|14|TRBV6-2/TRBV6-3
ASSYNAGNEGNTIY
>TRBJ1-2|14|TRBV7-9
ASNSWGGQGDYGYT
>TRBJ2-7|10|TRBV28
ASSQEGGTQY
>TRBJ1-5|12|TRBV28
ASFSQGINQPQH
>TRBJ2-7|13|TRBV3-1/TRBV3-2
ASSQVAGSPYEQY
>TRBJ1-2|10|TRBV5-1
ASSGDNYGYT
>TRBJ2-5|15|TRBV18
ASSPLPTITYQETQY
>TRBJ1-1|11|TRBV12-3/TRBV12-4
ATRQGPNTEAF
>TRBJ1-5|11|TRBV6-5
ASSGNGRRPQH
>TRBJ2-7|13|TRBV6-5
ASSPTGQGAYEQY
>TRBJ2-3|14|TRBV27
ASSLDQGLGVDTQY
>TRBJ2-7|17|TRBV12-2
ASRLALRLAGNPAYEQY
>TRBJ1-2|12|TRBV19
ASSIGGARYGYT
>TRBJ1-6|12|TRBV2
ASAPTQGNSPLH
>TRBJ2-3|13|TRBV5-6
ASSLEVAGPYTQY
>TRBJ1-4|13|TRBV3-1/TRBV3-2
ASSQPREGDEKLF
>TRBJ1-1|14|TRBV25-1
ASSPSGLGVSTEAF
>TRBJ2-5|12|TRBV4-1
ASSHSGGDETQY
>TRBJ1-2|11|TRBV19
ASQGLVNYGYT
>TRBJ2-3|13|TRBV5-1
ASSSGQGEADTQY
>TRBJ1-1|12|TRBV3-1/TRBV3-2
ASSRRGGHTEAF
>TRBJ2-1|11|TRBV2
ASLEGGYNEQF
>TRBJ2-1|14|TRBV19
ASSIVAGGPGNEQF
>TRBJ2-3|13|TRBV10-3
AIRAGTSGADTQY
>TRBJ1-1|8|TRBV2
ATPGTEAF